Following are 16 T cell receptor beta chains from one sample sequenced in a study of vaccination and CD4 T cells after COVID-19. These receptors' antigens are unknown. Oncomine TCR Beta short-read sequencing was applied to DNA from cultured CD4+ T cells. TCRdb re-called the PCR reads with MiXCR, one entry per CDR3 protein. The data contain approximately 8,100 distinct CDR3 sequences, 51% of them singletons. Treatment in this sample: roughly ten-day PBMC culture with coronavirus spike peptide pools or control peptides (ViraFEST assay). The sample was CD4+ T cells from blood, cultured in vitro. These receptors came from a human donor who had recovered from COVID-19.

This chain joins TRBV9 and TRBJ2-3; D remains ambiguous. CDR3 length: 13 residues. Germline-derived CDR1 and CDR2 are SGDLS and YYNGEE. Between the trimmed V and J ends, which lost 0 bases and 1 base, there was a span of 3 bases. The CDR3 bases are TGTGCCAGCAGCGTAGATGGCACAGATACGCAGTATTTT. This sequence encodes CASSVDGTDTQYF.

The gene calls are TRBV20-1 and TRBJ1-6, with a possible D match to TRBD1 (5 bases). In germline, CDR1 is DFQATT, CDR2 SNEGSKA (reference sequence). The ends were cut back, 1 base at V and 8 bases at J, with 15 bases in the middle. This CDR3 spans 15 amino acids. The CDR3 protein is CSARGRQRTYSPLHF. The CDR3 region has the DNA TGCAGTGCTAGAGGTCGACAGCGGACTTATTCACCCCTCCACTTT.

This clonotype is large by share. The chain couples TRBV2 to TRBJ1-5, with D perhaps TRBD1 (6 bases). Germline V gene lookup returns CDR1 SNHLY and CDR2 FYNNEI. V shed 4 bases and J shed 6 bases, with 13 bases lying between them. The CDR3 has 14 amino acids. CDR3 in amino acids: CASSGRGAGQPQHF. The CDR3 DNA reads TGTGCCAGCAGTGGTAGGGGGGCCGGTCAGCCCCAGCATTTT.

This clonotype was recorded a few times. The chain combines TRBV6-5 with TRBJ1-5, with D uncertain. Germline V gene data show CDR1 as MNHEY and CDR2 as SVGAGI. Trimming left V 4 bases short and J 3 bases short, with 16 bases between. This CDR3 has 16 residues. CDR3 DNA: TGTGCCAGCAGTTCCCAAACCACTAGAGACAATCAGCCCCAGCATTTT. Encoded protein: CASSSQTTRDNQPQHF.

This clonotype has just a few counts. This sequence joins TRBV6-4 and TRBJ2-3, with 10 bases lining up with TRBD2. CDR1 is MRHNA, CDR2 SNTAGT, per germline. The junction had 2 bases not matched to a gene; V was cut back by 3 bases and J by 5 bases. The CDR3 spans 14 residues. The CDR3 nucleotides read TGTGCCAGCAGTGAAACTAGCGGGATAGATACGCAGTATTTT. Protein sequence: CASSETSGIDTQYF.

The rearrangement joins TRBV20-1 to TRBJ1-2; 8 positions agree with TRBD1. The junction had 9 bases not matched to a gene; V was cut back by 3 bases and J by 3 bases. The CDR3 contains 15 residues. CDR1 is DFQATT, CDR2 SNEGSKA, per germline (reference sequence). The CDR3 loop is CSASSWDRRYYGYTF. CDR3 sequence (DNA): TGCAGTGCTAGTTCGTGGGACAGGCGATACTATGGCTACACCTTC.

As for this clonotype: Its ends do not fully match the called genes, so a read error is possible. The rearrangement links TRBV20-1 to TRBJ2-2, with a possible D match to TRBD2 (6 bases). The germline V gene encodes CDR1 DFQATT and CDR2 SNEGSKA (reference sequence). There are 16 residues in the CDR3. CDR3 region: CSARPWGSGKTGGLFF. CDR3 nucleotide sequence: TGCAGTGCTAGACCCTGGGGTAGCGGAAAAACCGGGGGGCTGTTTTTT.

The V and J genes are TRBV10-3 and TRBJ2-6; D perhaps matches TRBD1 (5 bases). The CDR3 is 16 residues long. The V and J ends lost 3 bases and 1 base respectively, with 10 bases between them. Germline V CDR1 and CDR2: ENHRY, SYGVKD. The CDR3 spells CAISEGARSGANVLTF. Written as DNA, the CDR3 is TGTGCCATCAGTGAAGGGGCCCGTTCTGGGGCCAACGTCCTGACTTTC.

The sample holds a few counts of this clonotype. V gene TRBV6-2 or TRBV6-3 combines with J gene TRBJ2-3, with D perhaps matching TRBD2 (6 bases). This CDR3 comprises 14 residues. Trimming stripped 4 bases from V and 1 base from J, with 9 bases between. Germline CDR1 reads MNHEY; CDR2 reads SVGEGT. The CDR3: CASSSRGGTDTQYF. DNA of the CDR3: TGTGCCAGCAGTTCACGCGGGGGCACAGATACGCAGTATTTT.

This clonotype was recorded a few times. The CDR3 is CATSRRDRGKGVEQFF. CDR3 DNA: TGTGCCACCAGCAGACGGGACAGGGGAAAAGGCGTTGAGCAGTTCTTC. J is TRBJ2-1 and V is TRBV15; the match to TRBD1 covers 10 bases. This CDR3 comprises 16 residues. Trimming at V came to 2 bases and at J to 9 bases, leaving 10 bases not matched to a gene. Germline V lookup: CDR1 LNHNV, CDR2 YYDKDF (reference sequence). Filled out from reference TRBV15 and TRBJ2-1, the complete variable domain reads DAMVIQNPRYQVTQFGKPVTLSCSQTLNHNVMYWYQQKSSQAPKLLFHYYDKDFNNEADTPDNFQSRRPNTSFCFLDIRSPGLGDTAMYLCATSRRDRGKGVEQFFGPGTRLTVL.

V is TRBV20-1 and J is TRBJ2-2; 8 positions agree with TRBD2. Per the germline V gene, CDR1 is DFQATT and CDR2 is SNEGSKA (reference sequence). V shed 6 bases, J shed 5 bases, and the junction held 11 bases outside the gene matches. The CDR3 runs to 15 residues. The DNA for the CDR3 is TGCAGTGCGCTTAGCGGGGCCGGGGAGACCGGGGAGCTGTTTTTT. As protein: CSALSGAGETGELFF.

There are a few counts of this clonotype. The chain uses TRBV7-2 and TRBJ2-2; 8 positions agree with TRBD2. The CDR3 is 13 amino acids. The V and J ends lost 7 bases and 6 bases, in that order; junction bases with no gene match: 4. Germline CDR1 and CDR2: SGHTA and FQGNSA. Here the CDR3 reads CASNSAGAGELFF. The CDR3, as DNA: TGTGCCAGCAACTCAGCGGGAGCCGGGGAGCTGTTTTTT.

This clonotype occurred a few times. V is TRBV6-2 or TRBV6-3 and J is TRBJ1-5, with 8 bases fitting TRBD1. This CDR3 has 13 residues. Trimming cost V 7 bases and J 2 bases; bases outside gene matches: 1. Per the germline V gene, CDR1 is MNHEY and CDR2 is SVGEGT. CDR3 bases: TGTGCCAGCAAGGACAGGGGCAATCAGCCCCAGCATTTT. It yields the protein CASKDRGNQPQHF.

The V and J genes are TRBV11-2 and TRBJ1-1; 9 positions agree with TRBD1. CDR3 length: 16 amino acids. Per the germline V gene, CDR1 is SGHAT and CDR2 is FQNNGV. V trimming: 5 bases; J trimming: 5 bases; junction bases outside the gene matches: 12. The CDR3 loop reads CASSARGQGRETEAFF. The CDR3, as DNA: TGTGCCAGCAGCGCCCGGGGACAGGGCAGGGAAACTGAAGCTTTCTTT.

This clonotype was counted between two and nine times. The chain links TRBV19 to TRBJ1-2; D not resolved. Trimming left V 0 bases short and J 2 bases short, with 7 bases between. CDR1 is LNHDA, CDR2 SQIVND, per germline (reference sequence). The CDR3 is made up of 14 amino acids. The CDR3 region has the DNA TGTGCCAGTAGTATAGAGAAGTCCAACTATGGCTACACCTTC. Protein product: CASSIEKSNYGYTF.

J is TRBJ1-2 and V is TRBV5-4; D unclear. CDR1 is SGHNT, CDR2 YYREEE, per germline (reference sequence). V was clipped by 0 bases and J by 8 bases, with 14 bases between them. The CDR3 is 14 residues long. The CDR3 sequence is CASSLGWAARGYTF. CDR3 nucleotides: TGTGCCAGCAGCTTGGGTTGGGCAGCACGCGGCTACACCTTC.